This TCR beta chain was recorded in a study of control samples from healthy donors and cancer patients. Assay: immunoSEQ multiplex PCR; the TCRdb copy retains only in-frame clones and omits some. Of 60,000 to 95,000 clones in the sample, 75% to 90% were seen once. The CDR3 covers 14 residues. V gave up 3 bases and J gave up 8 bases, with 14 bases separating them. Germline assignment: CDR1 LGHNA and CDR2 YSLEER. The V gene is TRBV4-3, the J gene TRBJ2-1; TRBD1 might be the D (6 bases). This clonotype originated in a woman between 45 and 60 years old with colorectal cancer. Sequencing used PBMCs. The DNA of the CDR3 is TGCGCCAGCAGCCATGGCCCGGGACACTATGAGCAGTTCTTC. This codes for CASSHGPGHYEQFF.